One and the same sample provided the 2 T cell receptor beta chains below, sequenced in a study of T-cell memory formation after mild COVID-19. One entry per CDR3 protein results from TCRdb running MiXCR on the 5' RACE reads. The profile covers under 550,000 distinct CDR3 sequences, with roughly 18% appearing a single time and roughly an eighth taken by the ten largest. The sequencing sample was made of PBMCs or a T cell subset sorted from them (not recorded which). Receptors were obtained from an adult woman who had mild COVID-19 (a few samples of this study predate the infection). Cell type and time point are not known.

The sample holds a few counts of this clonotype. V and J are TRBV7-3 and TRBJ2-5, with TRBD2 matching over 9 bases. Germline values: CDR1 SGHTA, CDR2 FQGTGA. The CDR3 covers 16 residues. With 3 bases clipped from V and 4 bases from J, the junction kept 9 bases outside the gene matches. CDR3 sequence (DNA): TGTGCCAGCAGCTTCCGCGGGAGGGCGGTCGGAGAGACCCAGTACTTC. Its translation is CASSFRGRAVGETQYF.

CDR3 residues: CATDGTGTDSNQPQHF. The CDR3 region has the DNA TGTGCCACCGACGGCACTGGAACAGATAGCAATCAGCCCCAGCATTTT. The chain has TRBV10-3 and TRBJ1-5, with D uncertain. Germline lookup yields CDR1 ENHRY and CDR2 SYGVKD. V was cut by 10 bases and J by 0 bases, with 19 bases left in between. The CDR3 is 16 residues long.